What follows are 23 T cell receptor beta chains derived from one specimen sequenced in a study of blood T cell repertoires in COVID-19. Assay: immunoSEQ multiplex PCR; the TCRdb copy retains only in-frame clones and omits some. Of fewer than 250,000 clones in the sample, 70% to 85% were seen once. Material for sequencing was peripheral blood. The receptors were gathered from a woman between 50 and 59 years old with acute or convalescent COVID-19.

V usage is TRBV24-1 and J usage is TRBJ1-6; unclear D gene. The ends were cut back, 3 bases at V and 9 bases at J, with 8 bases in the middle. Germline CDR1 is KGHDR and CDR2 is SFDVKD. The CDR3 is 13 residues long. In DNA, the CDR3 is TGTGCCACCAGTGATCGGAACAGTTCACCCCTCCACTTT. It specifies CATSDRNSSPLHF.

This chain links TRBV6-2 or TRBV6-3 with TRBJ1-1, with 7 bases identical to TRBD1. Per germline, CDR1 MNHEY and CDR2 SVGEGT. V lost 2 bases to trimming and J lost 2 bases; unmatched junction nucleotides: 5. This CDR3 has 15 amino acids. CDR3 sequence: CASSYRQGFNTEAFF. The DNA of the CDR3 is TGTGCCAGCAGTTACCGACAGGGCTTCAACACTGAAGCTTTCTTT.

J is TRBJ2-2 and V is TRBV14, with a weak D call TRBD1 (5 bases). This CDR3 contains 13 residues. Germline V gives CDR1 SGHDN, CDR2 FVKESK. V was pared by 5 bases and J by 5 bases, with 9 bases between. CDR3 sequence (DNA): TGTGCCAGCAGCAACCGACAGACCGGGGAGCTGTTTTTT. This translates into CASSNRQTGELFF.

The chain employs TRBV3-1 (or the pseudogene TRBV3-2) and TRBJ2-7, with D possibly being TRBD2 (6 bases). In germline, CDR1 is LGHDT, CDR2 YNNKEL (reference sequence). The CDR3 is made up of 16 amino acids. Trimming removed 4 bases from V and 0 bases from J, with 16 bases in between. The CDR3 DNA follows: TGTGCCAGCAGCCCCCATGGCGATAGCGGCTCCTACGAGCAGTACTTC. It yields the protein CASSPHGDSGSYEQYF.

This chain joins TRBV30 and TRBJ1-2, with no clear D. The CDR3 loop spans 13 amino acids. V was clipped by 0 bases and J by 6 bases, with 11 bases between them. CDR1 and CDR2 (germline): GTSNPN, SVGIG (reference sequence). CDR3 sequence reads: CAWSVMAQNGYTF. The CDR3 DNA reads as TGTGCCTGGAGTGTAATGGCACAGAATGGCTACACCTTC.

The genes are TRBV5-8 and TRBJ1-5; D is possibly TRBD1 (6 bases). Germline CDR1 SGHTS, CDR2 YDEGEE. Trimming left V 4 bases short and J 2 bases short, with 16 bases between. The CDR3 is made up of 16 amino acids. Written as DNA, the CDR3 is TGTGCCAGCAGCCCAATGGTGGGGACACGCAATCAGCCCCAGCATTTT. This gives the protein CASSPMVGTRNQPQHF.

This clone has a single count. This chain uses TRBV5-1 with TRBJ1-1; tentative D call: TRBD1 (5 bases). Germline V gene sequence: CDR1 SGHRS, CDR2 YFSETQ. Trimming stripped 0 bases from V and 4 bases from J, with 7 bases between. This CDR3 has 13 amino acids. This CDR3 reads CASSLEGFTEAFF. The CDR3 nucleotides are TGCGCCAGCAGCTTGGAGGGGTTCACTGAAGCTTTCTTT.

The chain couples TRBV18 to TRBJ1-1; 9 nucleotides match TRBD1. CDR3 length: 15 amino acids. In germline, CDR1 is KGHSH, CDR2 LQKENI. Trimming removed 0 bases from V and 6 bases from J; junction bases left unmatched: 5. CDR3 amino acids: CASSPPTGGSAEAFF. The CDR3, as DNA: TGTGCCAGCTCACCACCAACAGGGGGCAGCGCTGAAGCTTTCTTT.

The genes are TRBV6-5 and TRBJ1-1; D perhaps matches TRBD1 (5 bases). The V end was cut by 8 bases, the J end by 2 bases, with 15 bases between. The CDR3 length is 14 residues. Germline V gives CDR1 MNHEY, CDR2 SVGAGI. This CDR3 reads CASLWGDKNTEAFF. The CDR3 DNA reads TGTGCCAGCCTGTGGGGGGATAAAAACACTGAAGCTTTCTTT.

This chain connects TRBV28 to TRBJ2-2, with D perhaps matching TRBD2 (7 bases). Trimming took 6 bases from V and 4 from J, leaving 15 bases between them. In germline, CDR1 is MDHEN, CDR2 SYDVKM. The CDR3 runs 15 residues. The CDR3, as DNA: TGTGCCAGCAGCTATCCGGGGGGCGGCACCGGGGAGCTGTTTTTT. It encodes CASSYPGGGTGELFF. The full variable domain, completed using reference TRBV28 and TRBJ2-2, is DVKVTQSSRYLVKRTGEKVFLECVQDMDHENMFWYRQDPGLGLRLIYFSYDVKMKEKGDIPEGYSVSREKKERFSLILESASTNQTSMYLCASSYPGGGTGELFFGEGSRLTVL.

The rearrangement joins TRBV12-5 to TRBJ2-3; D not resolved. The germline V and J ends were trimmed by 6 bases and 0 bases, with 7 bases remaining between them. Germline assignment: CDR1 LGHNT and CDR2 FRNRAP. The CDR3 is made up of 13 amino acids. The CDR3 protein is CASGLYSTDTQYF. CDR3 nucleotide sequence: TGTGCTAGTGGCCTCTACAGCACAGATACGCAGTATTTT.

CDR3 in DNA: TGTGCCAGCAGCGTAGGAGGTCAGGGATCAGAATCACCCCTCCACTTT. This codes for CASSVGGQGSESPLHF. The rearrangement joins TRBV9 to TRBJ1-6; D may be TRBD1 (5 bases). From germline, CDR1 is SGDLS and CDR2 YYNGEE. This CDR3 has 16 residues. Trimming removed 0 bases from V and 10 bases from J, with 17 bases in between. Variable domain in full (rest from reference TRBV9 and TRBJ1-6): DSGVTQTPKHLITATGQRVTLRCSPRSGDLSVYWYQQSLDQGLQFLIQYYNGEERAKGNILERFSAQQFPDLHSELNLSSLELGDSALYFCASSVGGQGSESPLHFGNGTRLTVT.

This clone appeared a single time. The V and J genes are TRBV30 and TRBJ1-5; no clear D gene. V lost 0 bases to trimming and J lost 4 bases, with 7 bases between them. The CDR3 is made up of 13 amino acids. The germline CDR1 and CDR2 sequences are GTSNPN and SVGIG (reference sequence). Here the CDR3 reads CAWSVQVNQPQHF. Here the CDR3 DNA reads TGTGCCTGGAGTGTACAAGTTAATCAGCCCCAGCATTTT.

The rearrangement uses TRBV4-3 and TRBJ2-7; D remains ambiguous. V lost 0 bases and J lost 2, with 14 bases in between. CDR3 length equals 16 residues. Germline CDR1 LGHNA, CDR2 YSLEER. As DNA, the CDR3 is TGCGCCAGCAGCCAAGATCTTGGCTCCTTTACCTACGAGCAGTACTTC. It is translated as CASSQDLGSFTYEQYF.

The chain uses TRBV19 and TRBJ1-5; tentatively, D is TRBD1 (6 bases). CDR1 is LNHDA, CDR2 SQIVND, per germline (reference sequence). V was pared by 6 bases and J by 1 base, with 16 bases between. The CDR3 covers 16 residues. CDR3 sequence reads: CASRPRGQISNQPQHF. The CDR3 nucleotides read TGTGCCAGTAGACCCCGCGGACAGATAAGCAATCAGCCCCAGCATTTT.

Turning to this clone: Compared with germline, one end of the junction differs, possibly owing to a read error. The CDR3 DNA reads TGTGCCAGCAGTTTAAGTATTGCGGTATCCTTCAATGAGCAGTTCTTC. As protein: CASSLSIAVSFNEQFF. V gene TRBV28 combines with J gene TRBJ2-1; D unclear. From germline, CDR1 is MDHEN and CDR2 SYDVKM. The CDR3 spans 16 residues.

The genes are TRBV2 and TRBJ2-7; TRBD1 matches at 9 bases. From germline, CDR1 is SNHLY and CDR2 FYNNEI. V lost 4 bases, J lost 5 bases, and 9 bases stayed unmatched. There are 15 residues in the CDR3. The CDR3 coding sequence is TGTGCCAGCAGTGGGCGACAGGGGGTCGGAAACGAGCAGTACTTC. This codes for CASSGRQGVGNEQYF.

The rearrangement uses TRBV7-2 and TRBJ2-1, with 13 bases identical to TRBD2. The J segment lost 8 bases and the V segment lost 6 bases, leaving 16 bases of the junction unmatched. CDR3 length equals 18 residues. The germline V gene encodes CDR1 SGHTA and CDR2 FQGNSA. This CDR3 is CASRIWKLAGGGRDEQFF. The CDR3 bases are TGTGCCAGCAGAATCTGGAAACTAGCGGGAGGGGGTAGAGATGAGCAGTTCTTC.

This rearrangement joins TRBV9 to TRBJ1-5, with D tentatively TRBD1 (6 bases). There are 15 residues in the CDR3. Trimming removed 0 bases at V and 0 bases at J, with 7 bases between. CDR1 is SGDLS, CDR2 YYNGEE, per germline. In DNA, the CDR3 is TGTGCCAGCAGCGTAGAGGGGGATAGCAATCAGCCCCAGCATTTT. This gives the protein CASSVEGDSNQPQHF.

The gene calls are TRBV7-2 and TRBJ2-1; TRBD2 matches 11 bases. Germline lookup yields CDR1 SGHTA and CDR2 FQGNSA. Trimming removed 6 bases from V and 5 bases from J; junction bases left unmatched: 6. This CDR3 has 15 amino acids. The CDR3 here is CASRETSGSHNEQFF. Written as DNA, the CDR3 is TGTGCCAGCAGAGAAACTAGCGGGAGTCACAATGAGCAGTTCTTC.

The CDR3 protein is CASGPGSSYNSPLHF. Written as DNA, the CDR3 is TGTGCCAGCGGGCCTGGAAGCTCCTATAATTCACCCCTCCACTTT. The chain employs TRBV28 and TRBJ1-6; D gene unclear. This CDR3 contains 15 residues. Germline CDR1 is MDHEN and CDR2 is SYDVKM. V gave up 8 bases and J gave up 0 bases, with 11 bases separating them.

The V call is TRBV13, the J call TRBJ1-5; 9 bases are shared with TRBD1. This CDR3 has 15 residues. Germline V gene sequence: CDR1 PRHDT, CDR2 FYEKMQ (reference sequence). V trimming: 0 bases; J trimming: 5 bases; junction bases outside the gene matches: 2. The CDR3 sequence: CASSLGGTGYQPQHF. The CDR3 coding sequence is TGTGCCAGCAGCTTAGGTGGGACAGGGTATCAGCCCCAGCATTTT.

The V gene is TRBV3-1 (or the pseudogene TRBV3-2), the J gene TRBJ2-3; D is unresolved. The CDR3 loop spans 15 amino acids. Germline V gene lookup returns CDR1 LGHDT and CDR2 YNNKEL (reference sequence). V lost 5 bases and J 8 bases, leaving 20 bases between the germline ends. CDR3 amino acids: CASSLRGGAPPTQYF. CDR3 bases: TGTGCCAGCAGCTTAAGAGGTGGCGCTCCTCCTACGCAGTATTTT.